One sample yielded the 7 T cell receptor beta chains listed below, sequenced in a study of radiotherapy plus CTLA-4 blockade in lung cancer. The table came from immunoSEQ multiplex PCR; TCRdb's copy has only in-frame clones and leaves some out. This sample has around 90,000 clones; about 80% occur once, and the top ten carry more than 0.75%. The sample was peripheral blood, taken from a patient treated with radiotherapy plus ipilimumab. The receptors were gathered from a human donor with non-small cell lung cancer who had stable disease on radiotherapy plus ipilimumab.

The CDR3 bases are TGTGCCAGCAGCTTAGTCGGACAGCCGCAAGAGACCCAGTACTTC. Its translation is CASSLVGQPQETQYF. This chain connects TRBV11-2 to TRBJ2-5; a possible D gene is TRBD1 (6 bases). Germline V gene lookup returns CDR1 SGHAT and CDR2 FQNNGV. V was clipped by 1 base and J by 2 bases, with 11 bases between them. The CDR3 runs to 15 residues.

This chain joins TRBV5-4 and TRBJ1-4; TRBD1 matches 8 bases. The CDR3 totals 15 residues. J lost 4 bases, V lost 3 bases, and 5 bases had no gene match. CDR1 is SGHNT and CDR2 is YYREEE in the germline V gene (reference sequence). The CDR3 loop reads CASSWKQGGNEKLFF. CDR3 DNA: TGTGCCAGCAGCTGGAAACAGGGGGGTAATGAAAAACTGTTTTTT.

This clone showed up just a few times. V is TRBV28 and J is TRBJ1-2, with no clear D. CDR3 length equals 10 residues. Trimming removed 8 bases at V and 7 bases at J, with 8 bases between. CDR1 and CDR2 (germline): MDHEN, SYDVKM. CDR3 in amino acids: CASGVSGYTF. CDR3 nucleotides: TGTGCCAGCGGAGTTAGTGGCTACACCTTC.

V usage is TRBV6-6 and J usage is TRBJ1-5; the D gene is possibly TRBD1 (6 bases). V lost 6 bases, J lost 7 bases, and 19 bases lay in between. The CDR3 extends over 15 amino acids. Germline V gene sequence: CDR1 MNHNY, CDR2 SVGAGI (reference sequence). The CDR3 nucleotides are TGTGCCAGCAGCCGACGAGGGGGGGCGGGACAGCCCCAGCATTTT. Translation gives CASSRRGGAGQPQHF.

The chain recombines TRBV7-3 with TRBJ1-1; TRBD1 aligns across 7 bases. The CDR3 covers 13 residues. With 4 bases clipped from V and 4 bases from J, the junction kept 3 bases outside the gene matches. Germline V gene sequence: CDR1 SGHTA, CDR2 FQGTGA. The CDR3 DNA follows: TGTGCCAGCAGCTATCCAGGGGGCACTGAAGCTTTCTTT. It yields the protein CASSYPGGTEAFF. Combining the CDR3 with reference TRBV7-3 and TRBJ1-1 gives the whole variable domain GAGVSQTPSNKVTEKGKYVELRCDPISGHTALYWYRQSLGQGPEFLIYFQGTGAADDSGLPNDRFFAVRPEGSVSTLKIQRTERGDSAVYLCASSYPGGTEAFFGQGTRLTVV.

This clone was detected once. The CDR3 nucleotides read TGTGCCAGCAGCTTTGGACTCGACACTAAAGAGACCCAGTACTTC. This gives the protein CASSFGLDTKETQYF. The chain has TRBV11-2 and TRBJ2-5; TRBD2 is a possible D gene (5 bases). Germline V gene sequence: CDR1 SGHAT, CDR2 FQNNGV. Deletions cut 3 bases from V and 3 bases from J, with 14 bases between. This CDR3 has 15 residues. The full variable domain, with the rest looked up from reference TRBV11-2 and TRBJ2-5, is EAGVAQSPRYKIIEKRQSVAFWCNPISGHATLYWYQQILGQGPKLLIQFQNNGVVDDSQLPKDRFSAERLKGVDSTLKIQPAKLEDSAVYLCASSFGLDTKETQYFGPGTRLLVL.

The CDR3 protein is CASSLALMERTDTQYF. The CDR3 nucleotides read TGTGCCAGCAGCCTTGCCCTTATGGAACGGACAGATACGCAGTATTTT. The chain has TRBV13 and TRBJ2-3; unclear D gene. The germline V gene encodes CDR1 PRHDT and CDR2 FYEKMQ (reference sequence). The V gene lost 5 bases and the J gene lost 3 bases, with 18 bases spanning the gap. The CDR3 is 16 amino acids.